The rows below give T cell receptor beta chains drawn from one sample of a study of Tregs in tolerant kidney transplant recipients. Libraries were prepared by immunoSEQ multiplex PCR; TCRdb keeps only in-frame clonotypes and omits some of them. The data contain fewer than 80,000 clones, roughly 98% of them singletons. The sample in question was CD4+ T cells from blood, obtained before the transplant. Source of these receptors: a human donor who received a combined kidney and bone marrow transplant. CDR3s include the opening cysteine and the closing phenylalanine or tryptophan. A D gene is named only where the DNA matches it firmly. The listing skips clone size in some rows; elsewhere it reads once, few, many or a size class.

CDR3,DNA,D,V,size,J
CASSDGSGQPQHF,TGTGCCAGCAGTGATGGGAGTGGACAGCCCCAGCATTTT,.,TRBV2,few,TRBJ1-5
CAWSPPEDPRKKLFF,TGTGCCTGGAGTCCACCGGAGGATCCTAGGAAAAAACTGTTTTTT,.,TRBV30,once,TRBJ1-4
CASRRASTEAFF,TGTGCCAGCAGGAGGGCCAGCACTGAAGCTTTCTTT,.,TRBV28,.,TRBJ1-1
CASSLPPGGSYSNQPQHF,TGTGCCAGCAGTTTACCACCGGGAGGGAGTTATAGCAATCAGCCCCAGCATTTT,.,TRBV28,once,TRBJ1-5
CASSPRGDVGKLFF,TGTGCCAGCTCACCAAGGGGTGATGTGGGAAAACTGTTTTTT,.,TRBV18,.,TRBJ1-4
CASSLDLALHTDTQYF,TGCGCCAGCAGCTTAGACCTAGCCCTCCACACAGATACGCAGTATTTT,.,TRBV5-1,.,TRBJ2-3
CAIGDRGPKLAKNIQYF,TGTGCCATCGGGGACAGGGGGCCGAAGCTAGCCAAAAACATTCAGTACTTC,TRBD1,TRBV28,once,TRBJ2-4
CASKLVGLYNEQFF,TGTGCCAGCAAATTGGTGGGCCTTTACAATGAGCAGTTCTTC,.,TRBV27,.,TRBJ2-1
CASSSNLRTGGQPQHF,TGTGCCAGCAGTTCAAACCTCAGGACAGGGGGACAGCCCCAGCATTTT,TRBD1,TRBV27,.,TRBJ1-5
CASSPRTGWPEKLFF,TGTGCCAGCAGCCCCCGGACAGGGTGGCCTGAAAAACTGTTTTTT,TRBD1,TRBV9,.,TRBJ1-4
CSVSPGVGTQYF,TGCAGCGTCAGTCCGGGAGTTGGGACCCAGTACTTC,.,TRBV29-1,.,TRBJ2-5
CASSFRDRGRGSPLHF,TGCGCCAGCAGTTTCCGGGACAGGGGAAGAGGATCACCCCTCCACTTT,TRBD1,TRBV5-1,.,TRBJ1-6
CASSVAREAGGGYTF,TGTGCCAGCAGCGTAGCTAGGGAGGCAGGGGGAGGCTACACCTTC,TRBD1,TRBV9,.,TRBJ1-2
CASSLSGFGSPLHF,TGTGCCAGCAGCCTTTCAGGGTTTGGGTCACCCCTCCACTTT,.,TRBV7-3,.,TRBJ1-6
CAWSLGQVSGYTF,TGTGCCTGGAGTTTAGGACAGGTCTCTGGCTACACCTTC,TRBD1,TRBV30,.,TRBJ1-2
CASSLNWGGTGTDTQYF,TGTGCCAGCAGCTTAAACTGGGGCGGAACTGGCACAGATACGCAGTATTTT,.,TRBV7-2,.,TRBJ2-3
CASSQTGRSYEQYF,TGCGCCAGCAGCCAGACAGGGAGGTCCTACGAGCAGTACTTC,.,TRBV5-1,.,TRBJ2-7
CASSATGADTEAFF,TGTGCCAGCAGCGCAACAGGGGCGGACACTGAAGCTTTCTTT,TRBD1,TRBV7-6,.,TRBJ1-1
CASSSSGGPHNEQFF,TGTGCCAGCAGCTCTTCGGGGGGGCCCCATAATGAGCAGTTCTTC,TRBD2,TRBV7-8,once,TRBJ2-1
CASSYSGTLQETQYF,TGTGCCAGCAGCTATAGCGGGACACTCCAAGAGACCCAGTACTTC,TRBD2,TRBV5-4,.,TRBJ2-5
CASVNRLYSTDTQYF,TGTGCCAGCGTAAACCGACTATATAGCACAGATACGCAGTATTTT,.,TRBV2,.,TRBJ2-3
CASSQDPSSGNTIYF,TGTGCCAGCAGCCAAGATCCTAGCTCTGGAAACACCATATATTTT,.,TRBV4-2,.,TRBJ1-3
CASSPYRDDTEAFF,TGCGCCAGCAGCCCGTACAGGGACGACACTGAAGCTTTCTTT,.,TRBV4-3,.,TRBJ1-1
CASSSSLGQGAYGYTF,TGTGCCAGCAGTTCATCCCTCGGACAGGGGGCATATGGCTACACCTTC,TRBD1,TRBV27,.,TRBJ1-2
CASSPSPGQQIVATNEKLFF,TGTGCCAGCTCACCATCGCCGGGACAGCAAATAGTTGCAACTAATGAAAAACTGTTTTTT,TRBD1,TRBV18,.,TRBJ1-4
CASSLRQRGVTDTQYF,TGTGCCAGCAGCTTAAGGCAGCGGGGGGTCACAGATACGCAGTATTTT,TRBD2,TRBV7-3,.,TRBJ2-3
CASSLRLAGRADTQYF,TGTGCCAGCAGCCTGCGACTAGCGGGGAGGGCAGATACGCAGTATTTT,TRBD2,TRBV5-8,.,TRBJ2-3
CASSLWDRNFYEQYF,TGTGCCAGCAGCTTGTGGGACAGGAATTTCTACGAGCAGTACTTC,TRBD1,TRBV5-6,.,TRBJ2-7
CASSSTSGGLLWGEQYF,TGTGCCAGCAGCTCGACTAGCGGGGGGCTTCTGTGGGGCGAGCAGTACTTC,TRBD2,TRBV7-8,.,TRBJ2-7
CASRDRSTDTQYF,TGTGCCAGTAGAGACAGGAGCACAGATACGCAGTATTTT,.,TRBV19,once,TRBJ2-3
CASSLSPSETQYF,TGCGCCAGCAGCTTGTCCCCGTCGGAGACCCAGTACTTC,.,TRBV5-1,.,TRBJ2-5
CASTPWGGDTDTQYF,TGCGCCAGCACCCCTTGGGGGGGGGACACAGATACGCAGTATTTT,TRBD2,TRBV5-1,.,TRBJ2-3
CASKLLGRGGETQYF,TGTGCCAGCAAACTTCTCGGGAGGGGGGGAGAGACCCAGTACTTC,TRBD2,TRBV5-4,.,TRBJ2-5
CASSWEFGGGTGELFF,TGCGCCAGCAGCTGGGAGTTCGGGGGAGGCACCGGGGAGCTGTTTTTT,.,TRBV5-1,.,TRBJ2-2
CASSYSLQGWGYTF,TGTGCCAGCAGTTACTCCCTACAGGGTTGGGGCTACACCTTC,.,TRBV6-6,.,TRBJ1-2
CASSEQGYQETQYF,TGTGCCAGCAGTGAACAGGGGTACCAAGAGACCCAGTACTTC,.,TRBV6-1,.,TRBJ2-5
CATSGGLAVNTGELFF,TGTGCCACCAGCGGAGGACTAGCGGTCAACACCGGGGAGCTGTTTTTT,TRBD2,TRBV15,.,TRBJ2-2
CASSLGPGGGQPQHF,TGCGCCAGCAGCTTGGGGCCCGGGGGAGGTCAGCCCCAGCATTTT,.,TRBV5-1,.,TRBJ1-5
CASSLGGGEGEQFF,TGCGCCAGCAGCTTGGGCGGGGGAGAGGGGGAGCAGTTCTTC,TRBD2,TRBV5-1,.,TRBJ2-1
CASSLDRDANTGELFF,TGTGCCAGCAGTTTAGACAGGGACGCGAACACCGGGGAGCTGTTTTTT,TRBD1,TRBV6-6,.,TRBJ2-2
CASSLLAGVSSYEQYF,TGTGCCAGCAGCCTACTAGCGGGGGTAAGCTCCTACGAGCAGTACTTC,TRBD2,TRBV6-6,.,TRBJ2-7
CASKAPLGIAKNIQYF,TGTGCCAGCAAAGCGCCCTTAGGAATAGCCAAAAACATTCAGTACTTC,.,TRBV2,.,TRBJ2-4
CASSPGLAGGGETQYF,TGCGCCAGCAGCCCGGGACTAGCGGGAGGAGGAGAGACCCAGTACTTC,TRBD2,TRBV4-3,.,TRBJ2-5
CASRIERTGPKEQYF,TGTGCCAGTAGAATCGAGAGGACAGGGCCTAAAGAGCAGTACTTC,TRBD1,TRBV19,.,TRBJ2-7